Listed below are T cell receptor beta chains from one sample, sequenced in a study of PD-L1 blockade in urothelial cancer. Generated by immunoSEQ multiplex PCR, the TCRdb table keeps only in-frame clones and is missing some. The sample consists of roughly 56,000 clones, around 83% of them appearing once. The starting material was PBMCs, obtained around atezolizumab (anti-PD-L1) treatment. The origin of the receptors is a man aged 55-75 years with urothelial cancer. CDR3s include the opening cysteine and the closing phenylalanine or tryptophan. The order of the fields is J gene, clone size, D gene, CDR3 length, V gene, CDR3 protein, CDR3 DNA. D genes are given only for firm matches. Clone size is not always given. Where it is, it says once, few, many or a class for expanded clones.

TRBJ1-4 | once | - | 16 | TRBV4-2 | CASSQERTTANEKLFF | TGTGCCAGCAGCCAAGAAAGGACAACAGCTAATGAAAAACTGTTTTTT
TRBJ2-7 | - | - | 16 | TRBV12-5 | CASGLSRQEPSYEQYF | TGTGCTAGTGGTTTGTCCAGACAGGAACCGTCCTACGAGCAGTACTTC
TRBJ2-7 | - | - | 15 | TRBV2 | CASSEAPSGTYEQYF | TGTGCCAGCAGTGAAGCGCCGTCAGGGACCTACGAGCAGTACTTC
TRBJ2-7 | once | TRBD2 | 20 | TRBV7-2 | CASSLALPGLAGAKYYEQYF | TGTGCCAGCAGCTTAGCGCTTCCGGGACTAGCGGGAGCAAAGTACTACGAGCAGTACTTC
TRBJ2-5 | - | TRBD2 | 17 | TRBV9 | CASSVGLAGGEGETQYF | TGTGCCAGCAGCGTAGGACTAGCGGGGGGAGAGGGGGAGACCCAGTACTTC
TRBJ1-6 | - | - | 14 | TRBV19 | CATKTGTSNSPLHF | TGTGCCACCAAAACCGGGACTAGTAATTCACCCCTCCACTTT
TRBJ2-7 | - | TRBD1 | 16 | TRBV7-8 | CASSLVGRAGGDEQYF | TGTGCCAGCAGCTTAGTGGGGCGGGCAGGGGGCGACGAGCAGTACTTC
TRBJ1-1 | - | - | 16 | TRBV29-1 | CSVEVQGVFLRVEAFF | TGCAGCGTTGAGGTACAGGGTGTGTTCCTGAGAGTTGAAGCTTTCTTT
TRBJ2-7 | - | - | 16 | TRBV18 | CASTIATGGGTYEQYF | TGTGCCAGCACAATCGCTACAGGGGGGGGAACCTACGAGCAGTACTTC
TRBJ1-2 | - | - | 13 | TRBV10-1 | CASSESDRYGYTF | TGCGCCAGCAGTGAGTCGGACAGATATGGCTACACCTTC
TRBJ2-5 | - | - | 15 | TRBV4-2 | CASSPSGPWQETQYF | TGTGCCAGCAGCCCATCGGGTCCATGGCAAGAGACCCAGTACTTC
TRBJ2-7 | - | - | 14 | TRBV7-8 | CASSLQGLSLEQYF | TGTGCCAGCAGCTTACAGGGGCTCTCCCTCGAGCAGTACTTC
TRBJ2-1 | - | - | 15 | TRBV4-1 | CASSRRDNTDNEQFF | TGCGCCAGCAGCCGCCGGGACAACACAGACAATGAGCAGTTCTTC
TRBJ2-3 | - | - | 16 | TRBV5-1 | CASSLGSTVGTDTQYF | TGCGCCAGCAGCTTGGGGTCAACCGTAGGCACAGATACGCAGTATTTT
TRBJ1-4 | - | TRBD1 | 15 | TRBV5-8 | CASSRRTGEGEKLFF | TGTGCCAGCAGCCGACGGACAGGGGAAGGTGAAAAACTGTTTTTT
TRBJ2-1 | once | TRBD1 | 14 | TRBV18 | CASSTDRVGNEQFF | TGTGCCAGCTCAACGGACAGGGTGGGGAATGAGCAGTTCTTC
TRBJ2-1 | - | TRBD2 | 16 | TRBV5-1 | CASSLVGLAGVPEQFF | TGCGCCAGCAGCTTGGTAGGTCTAGCGGGAGTCCCTGAGCAGTTCTTC
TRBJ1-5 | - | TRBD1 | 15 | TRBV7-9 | CASSFGTGLNQPQHF | TGTGCCAGCAGCTTTGGGACAGGGTTAAACCAGCCCCAGCATTTT
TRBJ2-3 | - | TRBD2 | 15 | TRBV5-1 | CASSRTGTSSDTQYF | TGCGCCAGCAGCCGAACCGGGACTAGCTCAGATACGCAGTATTTT
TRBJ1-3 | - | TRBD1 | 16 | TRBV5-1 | CASSYTGGDSGNTIYF | TGCGCCAGCAGTTACACAGGGGGCGACTCTGGAAACACCATATATTTT
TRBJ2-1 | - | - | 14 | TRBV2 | CASSGGNTVNEQFF | TGTGCCAGCAGTGGCGGGAACACCGTCAATGAGCAGTTCTTC
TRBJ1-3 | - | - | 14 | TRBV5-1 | CASSLDLSGNTIYF | TGCGCCAGCAGCTTGGATCTGTCTGGAAACACCATATATTTT
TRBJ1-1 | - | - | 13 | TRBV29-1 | CSVESQGGTEAFF | TGCAGCGTTGAATCACAGGGCGGGACTGAAGCTTTCTTT
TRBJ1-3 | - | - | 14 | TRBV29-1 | CSPGGFLPGNTIYF | TGCAGCCCTGGGGGCTTTCTCCCTGGAAACACCATATATTTT
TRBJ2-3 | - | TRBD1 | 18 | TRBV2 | CASNLRGQAKTYTDTQYF | TGTGCCAGCAACCTGAGAGGACAGGCGAAAACTTACACAGATACGCAGTATTTT
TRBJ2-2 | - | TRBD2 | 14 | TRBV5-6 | CASSYGTITGELFF | TGTGCCAGCAGCTACGGGACTATCACCGGGGAGCTGTTTTTT
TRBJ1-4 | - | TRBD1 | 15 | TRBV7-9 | CASSIRTGGGEKLFF | TGTGCCAGCAGCATTCGGACAGGGGGCGGTGAAAAACTGTTTTTT
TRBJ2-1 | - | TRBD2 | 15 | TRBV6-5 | CASRPPGLAGREQFF | TGTGCCAGCAGGCCTCCGGGACTAGCGGGCCGTGAGCAGTTCTTC